This passage covers 15 T cell receptor beta chains from one sample sequenced in a study of blood T cell repertoires in COVID-19. The data were produced by immunoSEQ multiplex PCR, yet TCRdb's version contains in-frame clones alone and is incomplete. Found here are about 39,000 clones, about four fifths of them singletons; the top ten hold over 8%. The source material was peripheral blood. These receptors originate from a man aged 60 to 69 in a cohort sampled during active COVID-19.

The chain couples TRBV4-3 to TRBJ1-4; D ambiguous. V lost 4 bases and J 5 bases, leaving 29 bases between the germline ends. CDR3 size: 20 residues. The V gene's germline CDR1 is LGHNA and CDR2 YSLEER. The CDR3 nucleotides read TGCGCCAGCAGCCGCGCCGTACTTGGCACCCCCCAGGTTCTAAATGAAAAACTGTTTTTT. This gives the protein CASSRAVLGTPQVLNEKLFF.

The rearrangement joins TRBV27 to TRBJ2-5; 9 nucleotides match TRBD2. CDR1 is MNHEY, CDR2 SMNVEV, per germline (reference sequence). V was pared by 5 bases and J by 2 bases, with 9 bases of the junction left unmatched. The CDR3 sequence is 16 residues long. The CDR3 DNA reads TGTGCCAGCAGTCCCATTGGCGGGAGGGCTCAAGAGACCCAGTACTTC. Encoded protein: CASSPIGGRAQETQYF.

V gene TRBV27 combines with J gene TRBJ2-3; maybe TRBD2 (6 bases). Deletions cut 2 bases from V and 1 base from J, with 16 bases between. The CDR3 is made up of 17 amino acids. From germline, CDR1 is MNHEY and CDR2 SMNVEV (reference sequence). In DNA, the CDR3 is TGTGCCAGCAGTTTAGTGGGACGCGGGGTTGGCACAGATACGCAGTATTTT. This translates into CASSLVGRGVGTDTQYF.

The gene calls are TRBV7-8 and TRBJ2-5, with TRBD1 matching 8 bases. The germline CDR1 and CDR2 sequences are SGHVS and FQNEAQ. With V trimmed by 5 bases and J by 5 bases, 13 bases remained unmatched. The CDR3 is 16 amino acids. The CDR3 sequence is CASSRTRTGSLETQYF. In DNA, the CDR3 is TGTGCCAGCAGCCGAACCAGGACAGGGTCTTTGGAGACCCAGTACTTC.

This clone was picked up a small number of times. V is TRBV3-1 (or the pseudogene TRBV3-2) and J is TRBJ1-2; D uncertain. V lost 5 bases to trimming and J lost 4 bases, with 14 bases between them. Germline CDR1 is LGHDT and CDR2 is YNNKEL (reference sequence). This CDR3 contains 14 residues. CDR3 coding DNA: TGTGCCAGCAGCTACTCCCCTTCCTCCTATGGCTACACCTTC. It codes for CASSYSPSSYGYTF.

The gene calls are TRBV28 and TRBJ2-3; TRBD2 matches 7 bases. CDR1 is MDHEN, CDR2 SYDVKM, per germline. Germline trimming cut 10 bases from V and 2 bases from J; bases unmatched to any gene: 9. The CDR3 length is 14 residues. The CDR3 loop is CAISALAATDTQYF. CDR3 coding DNA: TGTGCCATCTCGGCCCTAGCGGCCACAGATACGCAGTATTTT.

The chain recombines TRBV27 with TRBJ1-1; weak D call: TRBD1 (5 bases). The germline CDR1 and CDR2 sequences are MNHEY and SMNVEV (reference sequence). This CDR3 region has 15 residues. V was cut by 6 bases and J by 5 bases, with 19 bases left in between. CDR3 loop: CASSSPTPGHTEAFF. Written as DNA, the CDR3 is TGTGCCAGCAGCTCCCCCACTCCAGGGCATACTGAAGCTTTCTTT.

The table lists this clone with a few counts. This sequence joins TRBV5-4 and TRBJ1-5, with a weak D call TRBD1 (6 bases). The CDR3 length is 13 residues. Per the germline V gene, CDR1 is SGHNT and CDR2 is YYREEE (reference sequence). V dropped 4 bases and J dropped 4 bases, with 9 bases sitting between them. This chain's CDR3 is CASSLDRNQPQHF. The CDR3 region has the DNA TGTGCCAGCAGCCTGGACAGAAATCAGCCCCAGCATTTT.

The V and J genes are TRBV6-4 and TRBJ2-3, with D uncertain. Germline values: CDR1 MRHNA, CDR2 SNTAGT. This CDR3 has 15 amino acids. With 6 bases removed from V and 0 bases from J, the gap between germline ends came to 13 bases. CDR3 in DNA: TGTGCCAGCAGCCCGGTTGCTATCAGCACAGATACGCAGTATTTT. Amino acids: CASSPVAISTDTQYF.

This clone was counted only a few times. The V call is TRBV7-9, the J call TRBJ2-7; a possible D gene is TRBD2 (6 bases). The CDR3 extends over 14 amino acids. Trimming removed 7 bases from V and 0 bases from J, with 13 bases in between. The germline V gene has CDR1 SEHNR and CDR2 FQNEAQ (reference sequence). The CDR3 loop is CASTEGGSSYEQYF. The DNA for the CDR3 is TGTGCCAGCACAGAGGGAGGAAGCTCCTACGAGCAGTACTTC.

The rearrangement uses TRBV18 and TRBJ2-1; tentatively, D is TRBD2 (5 bases). Trimming left V 3 bases short and J 5 bases short, with 11 bases between. The CDR3 contains 14 residues. CDR1 KGHSH and CDR2 LQKENI come from the germline V gene. CDR3 nucleotides: TGTGCCAGCTCACCGGCACTAGTCGACAATGAGCAGTTCTTC. Its protein is CASSPALVDNEQFF.

The chain has TRBV10-3 and TRBJ2-7; TRBD2 agrees at 9 bases. V gave up 0 bases and J gave up 1 base; unmatched junction bases: 4. This CDR3 has 16 residues. Per the germline V gene, CDR1 is ENHRY and CDR2 is SYGVKD. Here the CDR3 DNA reads TGTGCCATCAGTGAGTCGATTGCGGGGGGGTCCTACGAGCAGTACTTC. This codes for CAISESIAGGSYEQYF.

This clone was seen just once. The V gene is TRBV19, the J gene TRBJ1-2, with a weak D call TRBD1 (6 bases). The CDR3 runs 16 residues. V was shortened by 4 bases and J by 0 bases, with 15 bases between the two germline ends. The germline gives CDR1 LNHDA, CDR2 SQIVND (reference sequence). DNA for the CDR3: TGTGCCAGTAGTACCAAGTGGACAGTAACTAACTATGGCTACACCTTC. Protein sequence: CASSTKWTVTNYGYTF.

The chain couples TRBV11-3 to TRBJ2-2, with D possibly TRBD2 on 6 matching bases. V lost 3 bases and J 7 bases, leaving 15 bases between the germline ends. The CDR3 has 15 residues. CDR1 is SGHNT, CDR2 YENEEA, per germline. CDR3 nucleotide sequence: TGTGCCAGCAGCTTCGCGGGGCAGCTCGGCGGGGAGCTGTTTTTT. This encodes CASSFAGQLGGELFF.

The V call is TRBV7-3, the J call TRBJ1-1; a weak D match, TRBD1 (5 bases). With 2 bases removed from V and 0 bases from J, the gap between germline ends came to 10 bases. Germline V gene sequence: CDR1 SGHTA, CDR2 FQGTGA. The CDR3 length is 15 residues. CDR3 nucleotides: TGTGCCAGCAGCTTAGGGGCAGGTATGAACACTGAAGCTTTCTTT. This codes for CASSLGAGMNTEAFF.